This TCR beta chain is from a study of blood T cells in healthy people across ages. Overall study findings and caveats: Naive and antigen-experienced cells were not separated, limiting conclusive comparison.

Each sample gave at least 6.5 million isolated PBMCs. A sample-barcoded 5' primer and a J-beta primer mix were used in a second PCR of roughly 7 to 11 cycles. Researchers report that a template-switch adaptor with 12 random nucleotides tagged each cDNA molecule. TCRdb redid the calling of the 5' RACE reads with MiXCR, one entry per CDR3 protein. The table shows under 800,000 distinct CDR3 sequences, with roughly 21% occurring only once. Germline V gene sequence: CDR1 DFQATT, CDR2 SNEGSKA (reference sequence). The CDR3 sequence is 15 residues long. V lost 2 bases to trimming and J lost 2 bases, with 13 bases between them. About this clonotype itself: Its specificity is unknown.

V usage is TRBV20-1 and J usage is TRBJ1-5; possibly TRBD1 for D (5 bases). This sequence originates from a man between 65 and 80 years old in good health. Sequenced sample: blood. Here the CDR3 reads CSARTNRDGNQPQHF. CDR3 bases: TGCAGTGCTAGAACAAATCGGGACGGCAATCAGCCCCAGCATTTT.